The 19 T cell receptor beta chains below come from one sample, sequenced in a study of T cells in localized non-small cell lung cancer. The table came from immunoSEQ multiplex PCR; TCRdb's copy has only in-frame clones and leaves some out. Of roughly 3,000 clones listed, approximately 18% are singletons. Material: lung tumor tissue, obtained before any cancer treatment. These receptor sequences come from a female donor older than 55 with stage II lung adenocarcinoma.

In DNA form, the CDR3 reads TGTGCCAGCCAGCAGGGGGGGTCCACCGGGGAGCTGTTTTTT. The encoded protein is CASQQGGSTGELFF. The chain joins TRBV6-8 to TRBJ2-2; possibly TRBD1 or TRBD2 for D (7 bases each). Germline V CDR1 and CDR2: MNHGY, SAAAGT. This CDR3 comprises 14 residues. V was trimmed by 8 bases and J by 4 bases, leaving 14 bases between them.

The table lists this clone with a few counts. Sequencing ends 1 residue short of the CDR3 end; the germline J gene provides the rest. J is TRBJ1-5 and V is TRBV6-1; D is ambiguous. This CDR3 is 13 amino acids long. V was shortened by 1 base and J by 9 bases, with 10 bases between the two germline ends. CDR1 MNHNS and CDR2 SASEGT come from the germline V gene. CDR3 DNA (partial): TGTGCCAGCAGTGAAGTCGCGTTGCGGCCCCAGCAT. Its translation: CASSEVALRPQH. The whole CDR3 sequence reads CASSEVALRPQHF.

This clone was detected a few times. The rearrangement joins TRBV11-3 to TRBJ2-1; TRBD2 agrees at 7 bases. V trimming: 4 bases; J trimming: 7 bases; junction bases outside the gene matches: 16. In germline, CDR1 is SGHNT, CDR2 YENEEA. This CDR3 is built from 17 residues. Here the CDR3 DNA reads TGTGCCAGCAGCTCCGTTTATTTTTTGTCCGGGAGGAATGAGCAGTTCTTC. Its protein product is CASSSVYFLSGRNEQFF.

This clone was detected only a few times. V usage is TRBV11-3 and J usage is TRBJ2-1; a possible D gene is TRBD2 (6 bases). This CDR3 comprises 14 residues. V was shortened by 6 bases and J by 0 bases, with 9 bases between the two germline ends. Germline assignment: CDR1 SGHNT and CDR2 YENEEA. The CDR3 coding sequence is TGTGCCAGCAGGGGACTTCCCTCCTACAATGAGCAGTTCTTC. Protein sequence: CASRGLPSYNEQFF.

CDR3 amino acids: CASKLAGEAYEQYF. The CDR3 DNA reads as TGTGCCAGCAAACTAGCGGGAGAAGCCTACGAGCAGTACTTC. The V and J genes are TRBV6-8 and TRBJ2-7; 11 bases fit TRBD2. Unmatched junction bases numbered 4, after V lost 7 bases and J lost 2 bases. Per germline, CDR1 MNHGY and CDR2 SAAAGT. This CDR3 has 14 amino acids.

The gene calls are TRBV10-2 and TRBJ2-7; D ambiguous. Trimming cost V 5 bases and J 3 bases, with 11 bases left between them. The CDR3 extends over 13 amino acids. CDR1 WSHSY and CDR2 SAAADI come from the germline V gene. CDR3 coding DNA: TGCGCCAGCAGTCTAAATTCCGACTACGAGCAGTACTTC. This gives the protein CASSLNSDYEQYF.

This clone is termed medium-sized. The chain uses TRBV11-3 and TRBJ1-4; 10 nucleotides line up with TRBD1. Germline V CDR1 and CDR2: SGHNT, YENEEA. CDR3 length: 16 amino acids. The J segment lost 6 bases and the V segment lost 4 bases, leaving 8 bases of the junction unmatched. CDR3 sequence: CASSSLTGTGDEKLFF. The CDR3 DNA follows: TGTGCCAGCAGCTCCCTTACCGGGACAGGGGATGAAAAACTGTTTTTT.

The table lists this clone with a few counts. The chain combines TRBV6-8 with TRBJ1-1, with 7 bases that match TRBD1. In germline, CDR1 is MNHGY, CDR2 SAAAGT. V lost 4 bases, J lost 7 bases, and 6 bases stayed unmatched. The CDR3 totals 13 residues. The CDR3 is CASSSSDRNEAFF. The CDR3 DNA is TGTGCCAGCAGTTCCTCGGACAGGAATGAAGCTTTCTTT.

Judged by abundance, this clone is medium-sized. The chain combines TRBV11-3 with TRBJ2-3, with 9 bases identical to TRBD2. The V gene end was trimmed by 6 bases and the J gene end by 5 bases; junction bases not matched to a gene: 6. The CDR3 length is 14 residues. The germline CDR1 and CDR2 sequences are SGHNT and YENEEA. CDR3 DNA: TGTGCCAGCAGTCTCGCACTAGCGGGAGATACGCAGTATTTT. Residues: CASSLALAGDTQYF. Based on the CDR3 plus reference TRBV11-3 and TRBJ2-3, the full variable domain is EAGVVQSPRYKIIEKKQPVAFWCNPISGHNTLYWYLQNLGQGPELLIRYENEEAVDDSQLPKDRFSAERLKGVDSTLKIQPAELGDSAVYLCASSLALAGDTQYFGPGTRLTVL.

By its share, this clone is medium-sized. The chain couples TRBV6-8 to TRBJ2-7; weak D call: TRBD2 (6 bases). V gave up 2 bases and J gave up 6 bases, with 23 bases separating them. There are 17 residues in the CDR3. Per germline, CDR1 MNHGY and CDR2 SAAAGT. CDR3 sequence: CASSYPPSGWMVFEQYF. The CDR3 bases are TGTGCCAGCAGTTACCCCCCCAGCGGGTGGATGGTTTTCGAGCAGTACTTC.

This clone was seen more than once but under ten times. This sequence joins TRBV11-3 and TRBJ2-1; D possibly matches TRBD1 or TRBD2 (5 bases each). CDR1 is SGHNT, CDR2 YENEEA, per germline. V was clipped by 4 bases and J by 6 bases, with 16 bases between them. CDR3 size: 15 residues. CDR3 in amino acids: CASSSQPGPTNEQFF. CDR3 bases: TGTGCCAGCAGCTCCCAACCGGGACCCACCAATGAGCAGTTCTTC. Variable domain in full (rest from reference TRBV11-3 and TRBJ2-1): EAGVVQSPRYKIIEKKQPVAFWCNPISGHNTLYWYLQNLGQGPELLIRYENEEAVDDSQLPKDRFSAERLKGVDSTLKIQPAELGDSAVYLCASSSQPGPTNEQFFGPGTRLTVL.

By sample fraction, this clone is medium-sized. The chain couples TRBV7-2 to TRBJ2-1; D ambiguous. The CDR3 is 13 amino acids. Trimming left V 5 bases short and J 6 bases short, with 11 bases between. In germline, CDR1 is SGHTA, CDR2 FQGNSA. The CDR3 region is CASSARPTNEQFF. The CDR3 DNA follows: TGTGCCAGCAGCGCCAGACCGACCAATGAGCAGTTCTTC.

This clone was recorded once. This chain connects TRBV12-5 to TRBJ1-5; D is ambiguous. Germline CDR1 is LGHNT and CDR2 is FRNRAP. This CDR3 spans 11 amino acids. The CDR3 coding sequence is TGTGCCAGCAAGGGCCCGGGGCCCCAGCATTTT. Its protein product is CASKGPGPQHF. The full variable domain, rest sourced from reference TRBV12-5 and TRBJ1-5, is DARVTQTPRHKVTEMGQEVTMRCQPILGHNTVFWYRQTMMQGLELLAYFRNRAPLDDSGMPKDRFSAEMPDATLATLKIQPSEPRDSAVYFCASKGPGPQHFGDGTRLSIL.

The chain employs TRBV19 and TRBJ1-4; D gene ambiguous. In germline, CDR1 is LNHDA, CDR2 SQIVND (reference sequence). The V and J ends lost 5 bases and 1 base respectively, with 14 bases between them. This CDR3 region has 16 residues. CDR3 DNA sequence: TGTGCCAGTAGTTTCGGACGGTCTGTAACTAATGAAAAACTGTTTTTT. Protein product: CASSFGRSVTNEKLFF.

This clone is termed large. V usage is TRBV30 and J usage is TRBJ1-1, with TRBD1 as a possible D gene (5 bases). The CDR3 runs to 12 residues. Looked up from germline, CDR1 is GTSNPN and CDR2 is SVGIG (reference sequence). The V end lost 4 bases, the J end lost 0 bases, and 6 bases lay between the germline ends. In DNA form, the CDR3 reads TGTGCCTGGACAGGGATGAACACTGAAGCTTTCTTT. Its translation is CAWTGMNTEAFF.

In its sample, this clone ranks as medium-sized. The rearrangement links TRBV6-8 to TRBJ2-2; D possibly corresponds to TRBD2 (6 bases). CDR3 size: 14 residues. V dropped 5 bases and J dropped 6 bases, with 13 bases sitting between them. CDR1 is MNHGY and CDR2 is SAAAGT in the germline V gene. The CDR3 loop reads CASSDVADAGELFF. The CDR3 DNA reads TGTGCCAGCAGTGATGTAGCGGACGCCGGGGAGCTGTTTTTT.

This clone was counted between two and nine times. The chain links TRBV6-8 to TRBJ2-1; 8 bases align to TRBD2. Germline-derived CDR1 and CDR2 are MNHGY and SAAAGT. This CDR3 is built from 15 residues. V trimming: 6 bases; J trimming: 0 bases; junction bases outside the gene matches: 4. CDR3 loop: CASRDSGSSYNEQFF. In nucleotides, the CDR3 is TGTGCCAGCAGGGACAGCGGGAGCTCCTACAATGAGCAGTTCTTC.

This clone appeared a few times. The chain links TRBV18 to TRBJ1-1; no clear D. V was trimmed by 6 bases and J by 1 base, leaving 6 bases between them. CDR1 KGHSH and CDR2 LQKENI come from the germline V gene. This CDR3 contains 12 residues. CDR3 DNA sequence: TGTGCCAGCTCGCTACAGAACACTGAAGCTTTCTTT. It codes for CASSLQNTEAFF.

There are many counts of this clone. J is TRBJ2-7 and V is TRBV11-3; D is perhaps TRBD2 (5 bases). The CDR3 totals 14 residues. Trimming left V 5 bases short and J 5 bases short, with 16 bases between. The V gene's germline CDR1 is SGHNT and CDR2 YENEEA. CDR3 region: CASSPNPRVDEQYF. The CDR3 coding sequence is TGTGCCAGCAGCCCCAACCCGAGGGTCGACGAGCAGTACTTC.